The entry below gives a single T cell receptor (beta chain) sequence along with its context. The V gene's germline CDR1 is MDHEN and CDR2 SYDVKM. The CDR3 is 15 amino acids. V lost 6 bases, J lost 3 bases, and 16 bases lay in between. Original methodology: Estimated nucleated cell counts came from reference gene primer amplification. Profiling relied on immunoSEQ multiplex PCR, and the TCRdb table lists in-frame clones only, not all of them. V and J calls and clone size are copied from that table; D and trimming were computed from the DNA. Seen here are a few hundred thousand clones, 87% observed once, and the top ten hold 2.5% to 3%. The data belong to a study of blood T cell repertoires in COVID-19. Study details: Collection of acute and convalescent COVID-19 samples took place in the United States, Italy and Spain. From T cells, B-cell-depleted T cells, or PBMCs came the material, which was cDNA or gDNA.

The TCR was taken from a woman aged 25-40 years who had recovered from COVID-19. Sequenced: PBMCs or T cells enriched from blood (not recorded which). The rearrangement links TRBV28 to TRBJ2-3, with D tentatively TRBD2 (6 bases). CDR3 amino acids: CASRPSGGETDTQYF. The CDR3, as DNA: TGTGCCAGCAGGCCCTCCGGCGGGGAAACAGATACGCAGTATTTT.